This entry lists 27 T cell receptor beta chains sequenced from one sample in a study of blood T cell repertoires in COVID-19. Generated by immunoSEQ multiplex PCR, the TCRdb table keeps only in-frame clones and is missing some. The repertoire consists of 350,000 or so clones, with around 83% occurring once and the leading ten covering just under 3%. Sequencing was performed on peripheral blood. The receptors here all came from a man aged 25 to 45 with active or convalescent COVID-19.

The chain carries TRBV7-2 and TRBJ2-1; D remains ambiguous. V was shortened by 5 bases and J by 5 bases, with 13 bases between the two germline ends. CDR1 and CDR2 (germline): SGHTA, FQGNSA. The CDR3 length is 14 residues. CDR3 sequence reads: CASSVLTGDNEQFF. CDR3 nucleotides: TGTGCCAGCAGCGTCTTGACTGGAGACAATGAGCAGTTCTTC.

The CDR3 nucleotides read TGTGCCAGCAGCGCCAACAGACAGCCCAATCAGCCCCAGCATTTT. This translates into CASSANRQPNQPQHF. This chain connects TRBV7-2 to TRBJ1-5; possible D gene TRBD1, 5 bases. CDR3 length: 15 amino acids. Per germline, CDR1 SGHTA and CDR2 FQGNSA. Trimming cost V 5 bases and J 3 bases, with 14 bases left between them.

CDR3 loop: CASSLESGNTIYF. The DNA of the CDR3 is TGCGCCAGCAGCTTGGAGAGTGGAAACACCATATATTTT. The chain has TRBV5-1 and TRBJ1-3; D is ambiguous. The germline V gene encodes CDR1 SGHRS and CDR2 YFSETQ. The ends were cut back, 0 bases at V and 3 bases at J, with 4 bases in the middle. The CDR3 runs 13 residues.

This clone was seen a single time. The chain links TRBV4-1 to TRBJ2-7, with D possibly being TRBD1 (5 bases). Germline lookup yields CDR1 MGHRA and CDR2 YSYEKL. CDR3 length equals 15 residues. The V and J ends lost 0 bases and 5 bases respectively, with 14 bases between them. The DNA of the CDR3 is TGCGCCAGCAGCCAAGAGTGGCAGGGTGCCCACGAGCAGTACTTC. Translation gives CASSQEWQGAHEQYF.

The CDR3 sequence is CASSYTGRSSYNSPLHF. In nucleotides, the CDR3 is TGTGCCAGCAGTTACACAGGCCGGAGCTCCTATAATTCACCCCTCCACTTT. This chain uses TRBV6-2 or TRBV6-3 with TRBJ1-6; D perhaps matches TRBD1 (5 bases). The germline V gene encodes CDR1 MNHEY and CDR2 SVGEGT. The V and J ends lost 2 bases and 0 bases respectively, with 11 bases between them. The CDR3 loop spans 17 amino acids.

The chain combines TRBV3-1 (or the pseudogene TRBV3-2) with TRBJ2-7; TRBD2 matches 9 bases. The V segment lost 0 bases and the J segment 4 bases; nucleotides outside the gene matches: 16. The length of the CDR3 is 19 residues. CDR1 is LGHDT and CDR2 is YNNKEL in the germline V gene (reference sequence). The CDR3 sequence: CASSQDPLRFSGRRYEQYF. CDR3 in DNA: TGTGCCAGCAGCCAAGATCCCTTGCGTTTTAGCGGGAGAAGATACGAGCAGTACTTC.

J is TRBJ2-2 and V is TRBV30, with 15 bases identical to TRBD2. Germline values: CDR1 GTSNPN, CDR2 SVGIG (reference sequence). The trim removed 4 bases at V and 5 bases at J, leaving 5 bases unmatched. CDR3 length: 16 amino acids. Here the CDR3 reads CAWTTGTSGGTGELFF. Written as DNA, the CDR3 is TGTGCCTGGACTACTGGGACTAGCGGGGGGACCGGGGAGCTGTTTTTT.

This sequence joins TRBV7-3 and TRBJ1-1; 7 bases map to TRBD1. This CDR3 is 14 amino acids long. V was clipped by 5 bases and J by 5 bases; unmatched bases: 8. Germline V lookup: CDR1 SGHTA, CDR2 FQGTGA. The CDR3 here is CASSATGQMTEAFF. The DNA of the CDR3 is TGTGCCAGCAGCGCCACGGGACAGATGACTGAAGCTTTCTTT.

This sequence joins TRBV24-1 and TRBJ1-5; D not certain. The CDR3 is made up of 14 amino acids. Germline CDR1 is KGHDR and CDR2 is SFDVKD. Trimming took 4 bases from V and 4 from J, leaving 10 bases between them. The CDR3 reads CATSEPGSNQPQHF. CDR3 bases: TGTGCCACCAGTGAACCAGGCTCGAATCAGCCCCAGCATTTT.

This clone was detected a few times. V gene TRBV30 combines with J gene TRBJ2-1; TRBD1 matches at 7 bases. This CDR3 is 12 amino acids long. CDR1 and CDR2 (germline): GTSNPN, SVGIG (reference sequence). The V and J ends lost 5 bases and 15 bases, in that order; junction bases with no gene match: 13. The CDR3 sequence is CAWGLPDRDLFF. CDR3 DNA: TGTGCCTGGGGTCTCCCCGACAGGGATCTGTTCTTC.

The chain is built from TRBV7-3 and TRBJ2-1, with TRBD2 as a possible D gene (6 bases). From germline, CDR1 is SGHTA and CDR2 FQGTGA. V lost 4 bases, J lost 10 bases, and 20 bases lay in between. The CDR3 contains 15 residues. The CDR3 is CASSSRFGGQGEQFF. DNA of the CDR3: TGTGCCAGCAGCTCTAGGTTCGGGGGTCAAGGGGAGCAGTTCTTC.

This clone was counted a few times. The V and J genes are TRBV5-5 and TRBJ1-1; no definite D call. The germline CDR1 and CDR2 sequences are SGHKS and YYEKEE (reference sequence). This CDR3 is built from 14 residues. V dropped 1 base and J dropped 1 base, with 8 bases sitting between them. Here the CDR3 reads CASSLTPGNTEAFF. DNA of the CDR3: TGTGCCAGCAGCTTGACTCCGGGGAACACTGAAGCTTTCTTT.

The chain uses TRBV4-3 and TRBJ2-1; 9 positions agree with TRBD2. The junction had 4 bases not matched to a gene; V was cut back by 1 base and J by 3 bases. The CDR3 is 16 amino acids. Looked up from germline, CDR1 is LGHNA and CDR2 is YSLEER. CDR3 nucleotide sequence: TGCGCCAGCAGCCAAGGGGCGGGAGGGGACTACAATGAGCAGTTCTTC. This encodes CASSQGAGGDYNEQFF.

The rearrangement joins TRBV27 to TRBJ2-7, with D perhaps TRBD2 (6 bases). The germline CDR1 and CDR2 sequences are MNHEY and SMNVEV (reference sequence). There are 14 residues in the CDR3. Deletions cut 3 bases from V and 0 bases from J, with 9 bases between. The CDR3 DNA reads TGTGCCAGCAGTTTGGGACTCCCCTCCTACGAGCAGTACTTC. Translating it yields CASSLGLPSYEQYF.

The chain employs TRBV30 and TRBJ1-1; a weak D match, TRBD1 (6 bases). With 2 bases removed from V and 2 bases from J, the gap between germline ends came to 9 bases. Per germline, CDR1 GTSNPN and CDR2 SVGIG (reference sequence). This CDR3 region has 13 residues. DNA for the CDR3: TGTGCCTGGAGTAGGGGGGGCAACACTGAAGCTTTCTTT. Translating it yields CAWSRGGNTEAFF.

This clone came up a few times. The CDR3 protein is CASRLPGVLNTEAFF. As DNA, the CDR3 is TGTGCCAGCAGACTCCCGGGGGTCCTGAACACTGAAGCTTTCTTT. The chain combines TRBV6-5 with TRBJ1-1; D is perhaps TRBD1 (5 bases). Germline V gene sequence: CDR1 MNHEY, CDR2 SVGAGI. Trimming shortened V by 6 bases and J by 0 bases, and 14 bases separated the two germline ends. The CDR3 length is 15 residues.

This clone was seen once. The genes are TRBV5-1 and TRBJ2-7; weak D call: TRBD2 (6 bases). V was trimmed by 2 bases and J by 7 bases, leaving 22 bases between them. This CDR3 is 16 amino acids long. Germline CDR1 is SGHRS and CDR2 is YFSETQ. DNA for the CDR3: TGCGCCAGCAGCTTTTGGGCCGGGACTCCCTCTATGGAGCAGTACTTC. Protein: CASSFWAGTPSMEQYF. The entire variable domain, with the rest obtained from reference TRBV5-1 and TRBJ2-7, is as follows: KAGVTQTPRYLIKTRGQQVTLSCSPISGHRSVSWYQQTPGQGLQFLFEYFSETQRNKGNFPGRFSGRQFSNSRSEMNVSTLELGDSALYLCASSFWAGTPSMEQYFGPGTRLTVT.

The chain joins TRBV5-1 to TRBJ2-5, with TRBD2 as a possible D gene (7 bases). The CDR3 contains 15 residues. The germline V and J ends were trimmed by 5 bases and 5 bases, with 19 bases remaining between them. Germline CDR1 SGHRS, CDR2 YFSETQ. For the CDR3, the DNA is TGCGCCAGCAGTGGGGGGGCTAGCGGAGGCGAGACCCAGTACTTC. It is translated as CASSGGASGGETQYF. The variable domain in full, with the rest retrieved from reference TRBV5-1 and TRBJ2-5, is KAGVTQTPRYLIKTRGQQVTLSCSPISGHRSVSWYQQTPGQGLQFLFEYFSETQRNKGNFPGRFSGRQFSNSRSEMNVSTLELGDSALYLCASSGGASGGETQYFGPGTRLLVL.

The V gene is TRBV3-1 (or the pseudogene TRBV3-2), the J gene TRBJ1-1; no definite D call. Germline CDR1 reads LGHDT; CDR2 reads YNNKEL (reference sequence). This CDR3 contains 14 residues. The V gene lost 5 bases and the J gene lost 3 bases, with 13 bases spanning the gap. The CDR3 DNA follows: TGTGCCAGCAGCGACTGGGCGCGGGACACTGAAGCTTTCTTT. Encoded protein: CASSDWARDTEAFF.

This clone was detected only once. The rearrangement joins TRBV9 to TRBJ2-3, with D perhaps matching TRBD2 (6 bases). This CDR3 is 13 amino acids long. Trimming pared 0 bases from V and 8 bases from J, leaving 10 bases between. Germline V CDR1 and CDR2: SGDLS, YYNGEE. The CDR3: CASSVDLGGTQYF. The CDR3 DNA reads TGTGCCAGCAGCGTAGATCTGGGAGGTACGCAGTATTTT.

The genes are TRBV6-5 and TRBJ2-3; unclear D gene. The CDR3 runs to 14 residues. Germline CDR1 MNHEY, CDR2 SVGAGI. V was cut by 3 bases and J by 5 bases, with 12 bases left in between. CDR3 residues: CASSYRAPGDTQYF. DNA of the CDR3: TGTGCCAGCAGTTATCGCGCCCCGGGAGATACGCAGTATTTT.

V and J are TRBV14 and TRBJ1-2; TRBD1 is a possible D gene (5 bases). Germline CDR1 is SGHDN and CDR2 is FVKESK. CDR3 size: 14 residues. V gave up 5 bases and J gave up 7 bases, with 17 bases separating them. Written as DNA, the CDR3 is TGTGCCAGCAGCGGCGCGGGACTGGGGATTGGCTACACCTTC. Residues: CASSGAGLGIGYTF.

V and J are TRBV6-2 or TRBV6-3 and TRBJ1-6; TRBD1 is a possible D gene (5 bases). The V gene's germline CDR1 is MNHEY and CDR2 SVGEGT. The CDR3 totals 15 residues. Trimming left V 2 bases short and J 13 bases short, with 18 bases between. CDR3 protein: CASSYAGDSADPLHF. For the CDR3, the DNA is TGTGCCAGCAGTTACGCGGGGGATAGTGCCGACCCCCTCCACTTT.

The chain carries TRBV4-1 and TRBJ1-3; D is unresolved. The CDR3 extends over 15 amino acids. From germline, CDR1 is MGHRA and CDR2 YSYEKL. Trimming removed 3 bases from V and 4 bases from J, with 13 bases in between. CDR3: CASSQGPAAGNTIYF. CDR3 sequence (DNA): TGCGCCAGCAGCCAGGGCCCCGCAGCAGGAAACACCATATATTTT.

The rearrangement links TRBV19 to TRBJ2-1, with 7 bases aligning to TRBD2. CDR3 length equals 14 residues. The V gene end was trimmed by 7 bases and the J gene end by 3 bases; junction bases not matched to a gene: 6. The germline gives CDR1 LNHDA, CDR2 SQIVND (reference sequence). The CDR3 nucleotides read TGTGCCAGTACAGGCGGGAGAAGCTACAATGAGCAGTTCTTC. Translating gives CASTGGRSYNEQFF.

In its sample, this clone was seen once. This chain connects TRBV5-1 to TRBJ1-5, with D maybe TRBD1 (6 bases). Per the germline V gene, CDR1 is SGHRS and CDR2 is YFSETQ. This CDR3 contains 13 residues. Trimming pared 7 bases from V and 4 bases from J, leaving 12 bases between. In nucleotides, the CDR3 is TGCGCCAGCCGATGGACAGTTAATCAGCCCCAGCATTTT. Translated, it gives CASRWTVNQPQHF. Complete variable domain (other parts from reference TRBV5-1 and TRBJ1-5): KAGVTQTPRYLIKTRGQQVTLSCSPISGHRSVSWYQQTPGQGLQFLFEYFSETQRNKGNFPGRFSGRQFSNSRSEMNVSTLELGDSALYLCASRWTVNQPQHFGDGTRLSIL.

The chain couples TRBV6-5 to TRBJ1-4; D unclear. Between the trimmed V and J ends, which lost 5 bases and 0 bases, there was a span of 7 bases. Germline lookup yields CDR1 MNHEY and CDR2 SVGAGI. The CDR3 has 14 residues. The CDR3 is CASSQITTNEKLFF. DNA of the CDR3: TGTGCCAGCAGTCAGATCACAACTAATGAAAAACTGTTTTTT.